Below, 26 T cell receptor beta chains from the same sample are listed, as sequenced in a study of cytomegalovirus exposure and HLA in healthy donors. A multiplex PCR was run with 60 Vbeta primers and 13 Jbeta primers. Only in-frame clones appear in the TCRdb table, and some are missing; sequencing was by immunoSEQ multiplex PCR. The table records roughly 150,000 clones, 75% to 90% of them present only once. The sequencing sample was made of PBMCs. These receptors originate from a girl aged 2 to 9 in good health and CMV-seropositive.

The chain employs TRBV5-4 and TRBJ1-1; TRBD1 might be the D (6 bases). CDR1 SGHNT and CDR2 YYREEE come from the germline V gene (reference sequence). The CDR3 covers 16 residues. Trimming stripped 3 bases from V and 6 bases from J, with 21 bases between. The CDR3 nucleotides are TGTGCCAGCAGCTCCCCCCAGGGGAATACGTCCGCTGAAGCTTTCTTT. Encoded protein: CASSSPQGNTSAEAFF.

The J gene is TRBJ1-6, the V gene TRBV5-1, with D perhaps matching TRBD1 (6 bases). V lost 2 bases and J 7 bases, leaving 19 bases between the germline ends. The CDR3 loop spans 17 amino acids. Per the germline V gene, CDR1 is SGHRS and CDR2 is YFSETQ. The CDR3 here is CASSFYSGRGWNSPLHF. Here the CDR3 DNA reads TGCGCCAGCAGCTTTTATTCGGGCAGGGGATGGAATTCACCCCTCCACTTT.

This clone has only a few counts. The rearrangement links TRBV27 to TRBJ2-1, with D possibly matching TRBD1 (5 bases). Germline CDR1 is MNHEY and CDR2 is SMNVEV (reference sequence). This CDR3 comprises 18 residues. Deletions cut 1 base from V and 8 bases from J, with 24 bases between. CDR3 amino acids: CASSLYPQTDILTHEQFF. CDR3 bases: TGTGCCAGCAGTTTATATCCCCAGACAGATATCTTAACGCATGAGCAGTTCTTC.

V usage is TRBV5-4 and J usage is TRBJ1-2; D might be TRBD1 (5 bases). The CDR3 spans 15 residues. Germline lookup yields CDR1 SGHNT and CDR2 YYREEE (reference sequence). V was clipped by 4 bases and J by 3 bases, with 16 bases between them. This chain's CDR3 is CASSPGGVSYYGYTF. Written as DNA, the CDR3 is TGTGCCAGCAGCCCTGGAGGGGTTTCCTACTATGGCTACACCTTC.

The gene calls are TRBV6-6 and TRBJ1-5; D is unclear. Between the trimmed V and J ends, which lost 6 bases and 3 bases, there was a span of 9 bases. The CDR3 is 13 residues long. The germline CDR1 and CDR2 sequences are MNHNY and SVGAGI (reference sequence). In nucleotides, the CDR3 is TGTGCCAGCAGCCCTAGGCCCAATCAGCCCCAGCATTTT. Translated, it gives CASSPRPNQPQHF.

The chain employs TRBV7-8 and TRBJ2-7; 8 bases are a match to TRBD2. V was pared by 4 bases and J by 6 bases, with 5 bases of the junction left unmatched. Germline loops: CDR1 SGHVS, CDR2 FQNEAQ. The CDR3 has 13 amino acids. The CDR3 is CASSWGAGGEQYF. CDR3 coding DNA: TGTGCCAGCAGCTGGGGGGCGGGGGGCGAGCAGTACTTC.

The chain carries TRBV5-1 and TRBJ1-5, with D possibly being TRBD1 (5 bases). CDR1 is SGHRS and CDR2 is YFSETQ in the germline V gene. V was pared by 3 bases and J by 4 bases, with 11 bases between. The CDR3 consists of 14 residues. CDR3 sequence: CASSYGGGNQPQHF. CDR3 nucleotide sequence: TGCGCCAGCAGCTACGGGGGGGGGAATCAGCCCCAGCATTTT.

The chain is built from TRBV28 and TRBJ1-5; 8 nucleotides line up with TRBD1. Trimming at V came to 4 bases and at J to 4 bases, leaving 6 bases not matched to a gene. Per the germline V gene, CDR1 is MDHEN and CDR2 is SYDVKM. CDR3 length: 15 residues. In nucleotides, the CDR3 is TGTGCCAGCAGTTCGCGGACAGGGAGAAATCAGCCCCAGCATTTT. It translates to CASSSRTGRNQPQHF.

This clone was counted only a few times. Other DNA sequences in this specimen translate into the identical CDR3. The CDR3 region is CASSPSTDTQYF. For the CDR3, the DNA is TGTGCCAGCAGTCCGAGCACAGATACGCAGTATTTT. The V gene is TRBV27, the J gene TRBJ2-3, with no clear D. The germline V gene has CDR1 MNHEY and CDR2 SMNVEV (reference sequence). The CDR3 is 12 residues long. Trimming took 5 bases from V and 0 from J, leaving 3 bases between them.

To note about this clone: This CDR3 is also generated by other DNA sequences in the sample. V gene TRBV4-1 combines with J gene TRBJ1-5; D is ambiguous. CDR1 MGHRA and CDR2 YSYEKL come from the germline V gene. Trimming stripped 1 base from V and 7 bases from J, with 5 bases between. The CDR3 sequence is 12 residues long. The CDR3 loop reads CASSQVGQPQHF. In nucleotides, the CDR3 is TGCGCCAGCAGCCAAGTGGGCCAGCCCCAGCATTTT.

V and J are TRBV5-1 and TRBJ1-2; weak D call: TRBD1 (6 bases). Germline V gene lookup returns CDR1 SGHRS and CDR2 YFSETQ. V shed 0 bases and J shed 2 bases, with 8 bases lying between them. The CDR3 length is 14 residues. CDR3 loop: CASSLVTGNYGYTF. CDR3 nucleotides: TGCGCCAGCAGCTTGGTCACAGGGAACTATGGCTACACCTTC.

This clone was picked up a small number of times. The chain is built from TRBV10-1 and TRBJ2-2; D not resolved. Germline-derived CDR1 and CDR2 are WNHNN and SYGVQD (reference sequence). This CDR3 has 13 amino acids. The V end lost 4 bases, the J end lost 6 bases, and 9 bases lay between the germline ends. The CDR3 DNA follows: TGCGCCAGCAGTGCCTGGGCGTCCGGGGAGCTGTTTTTT. Amino acids: CASSAWASGELFF.

V and J are TRBV10-3 and TRBJ2-1; the match to TRBD2 covers 11 bases. Germline-derived CDR1 and CDR2 are ENHRY and SYGVKD. V lost 6 bases and J lost 2; bases outside the gene matches: 9. The CDR3 has 17 amino acids. The CDR3 DNA reads as TGTGCCATCAGCAGTACTAGCGGGAGAATAACCTACAATGAGCAGTTCTTC. Translating gives CAISSTSGRITYNEQFF.

The chain employs TRBV25-1 and TRBJ2-7; no reliable D call. The CDR3 spans 11 residues. Trimming pared 4 bases from V and 7 bases from J, leaving 8 bases between. Germline values: CDR1 MGHDK, CDR2 SYGVNS. CDR3 sequence: CASSVGWEQYF. The CDR3 DNA reads TGTGCCAGCAGTGTCGGGTGGGAGCAGTACTTC.

The genes are TRBV29-1 and TRBJ1-1, with 9 bases lining up with TRBD1. The CDR3 loop spans 16 amino acids. J gave up 5 bases and V 4 bases, and 14 bases lay outside the gene matches. CDR1 and CDR2 from the germline V gene are SQVTM and ANQGSEA. CDR3 nucleotides: TGCAGCGTTGGCTTAATTTCGACAGGGGGTTTGACTGAAGCTTTCTTT. This codes for CSVGLISTGGLTEAFF.

The rearrangement links TRBV27 to TRBJ2-5; D gene unclear. Trimming left V 1 base short and J 6 bases short, with 9 bases between. There are 13 residues in the CDR3. Germline values: CDR1 MNHEY, CDR2 SMNVEV (reference sequence). This CDR3 is CASSLLRGKTQYF. In nucleotides, the CDR3 is TGTGCCAGCAGTTTATTACGAGGAAAGACCCAGTACTTC.

The chain couples TRBV10-3 to TRBJ1-1, with D hard to call. Germline V gene sequence: CDR1 ENHRY, CDR2 SYGVKD. This CDR3 has 15 amino acids. The V and J ends lost 0 bases and 10 bases respectively, with 18 bases between them. In DNA, the CDR3 is TGTGCCATCAGTGAGTCTGACCGGGGTGAATTTCGAGCTTTCTTT. This gives the protein CAISESDRGEFRAFF.

The CDR3 sequence is CASSDSIGSSYNEQFF. The CDR3 bases are TGTGCCAGCAGTGACTCAATCGGGAGCTCCTACAATGAGCAGTTCTTC. The chain joins TRBV6-4 to TRBJ2-1; maybe TRBD2 (6 bases). The germline V gene has CDR1 MRHNA and CDR2 SNTAGT. Trimming pared 0 bases from V and 0 bases from J, leaving 9 bases between. This CDR3 is 16 amino acids long.

The V gene is TRBV5-1, the J gene TRBJ1-1; possibly TRBD1 for D (5 bases). Trimming pared 2 bases from V and 4 bases from J, leaving 15 bases between. Per the germline V gene, CDR1 is SGHRS and CDR2 is YFSETQ. The CDR3 contains 15 residues. CDR3 amino acids: CASSFGAGMGTEAFF. The DNA for the CDR3 is TGCGCCAGCAGCTTTGGGGCCGGAATGGGCACTGAAGCTTTCTTT.

This chain's CDR3 is CASSAGQGPDTQYF. The CDR3 nucleotides read TGTGCCAGCAGCGCCGGACAGGGCCCAGATACGCAGTATTTT. V gene TRBV9 combines with J gene TRBJ2-3; TRBD1 agrees at 8 bases. This CDR3 has 14 amino acids. V was pared by 3 bases and J by 4 bases, with 4 bases of the junction left unmatched. Germline lookup yields CDR1 SGDLS and CDR2 YYNGEE.

This clone was detected once. CDR3 DNA sequence: TGTGCCAGCACCCCAGGGGTTGGCAATGAGCAGTTCTTC. It codes for CASTPGVGNEQFF. The V call is TRBV28, the J call TRBJ2-1, with a tentative D call TRBD1 (6 bases). The germline V gene has CDR1 MDHEN and CDR2 SYDVKM. V was shortened by 7 bases and J by 6 bases, with 13 bases between the two germline ends. The length of the CDR3 is 13 residues.

The rearrangement joins TRBV14 to TRBJ1-2, with TRBD1 matching over 8 bases. The CDR3 extends over 14 amino acids. J lost 4 bases, V lost 4 bases, and 5 bases had no gene match. Germline lookup yields CDR1 SGHDN and CDR2 FVKESK. This chain's CDR3 is CASSPTGAFYGYTF. The CDR3 region has the DNA TGTGCCAGCAGCCCGACAGGGGCTTTCTATGGCTACACCTTC.

This chain uses TRBV5-4 with TRBJ1-2; no clear D gene. V was clipped by 4 bases and J by 4 bases, with 14 bases between them. This CDR3 is 14 amino acids long. CDR1 is SGHNT, CDR2 YYREEE, per germline (reference sequence). The CDR3 nucleotides are TGTGCCAGCAGCCCCCGGGGAGGGAGCTATGGCTACACCTTC. This encodes CASSPRGGSYGYTF. The full variable domain, completed using reference TRBV5-4 and TRBJ1-2, is ETGVTQSPTHLIKTRGQQVTLRCSSQSGHNTVSWYQQALGQGPQFIFQYYREEENGRGNFPPRFSGLQFPNYSSELNVNALELDDSALYLCASSPRGGSYGYTFGSGTRLTVV.

V gene TRBV28 combines with J gene TRBJ1-5; 7 bases fit TRBD1. V shed 6 bases, J shed 5 bases, and the junction held 10 bases outside the gene matches. The germline CDR1 and CDR2 sequences are MDHEN and SYDVKM. The CDR3 has 15 amino acids. The CDR3 loop reads CASSPLDRAHQPQHF. The CDR3 DNA follows: TGTGCCAGCAGCCCCCTAGACAGGGCCCATCAGCCCCAGCATTTT.

This clone was detected once. The genes are TRBV30 and TRBJ2-2; 7 nucleotides align to TRBD2. This CDR3 region has 13 residues. V shed 4 bases and J 6 bases; nucleotides not matched to a gene: 5. The germline gives CDR1 GTSNPN, CDR2 SVGIG (reference sequence). In nucleotides, the CDR3 is TGTGCCTGGAACCTCGCGGGGGCCGGGGAGCTGTTTTTT. Encoded protein: CAWNLAGAGELFF.

This chain's CDR3 is CASSLEVGLARYEQYF. CDR3 nucleotide sequence: TGTGCCAGCAGCTTGGAAGTTGGACTAGCGCGTTACGAGCAGTACTTC. V and J are TRBV5-6 and TRBJ2-7, with 9 bases that match TRBD2. Germline CDR1 is SGHDT and CDR2 is YYEEEE. The CDR3 contains 16 residues. After removal of 0 bases from V and 4 bases from J, the junction contained 8 bases not matched to a gene. The full variable domain, completed using reference TRBV5-6 and TRBJ2-7, is DAGVTQSPTHLIKTRGQQVTLRCSPKSGHDTVSWYQQALGQGPQFIFQYYEEEERQRGNFPDRFSGHQFPNYSSELNVNALLLGDSALYLCASSLEVGLARYEQYFGPGTRLTVT.